The rows below give T cell receptor beta chains drawn from one sample of a study of shared clonotypes between healthy human individuals. The data were produced by immunoSEQ multiplex PCR, yet TCRdb's version contains in-frame clones alone and is incomplete. The table lists about 730,000 clones, approximately 72% of them singletons, with around 1.8% in the top ten. Sequencing was performed on memory CD4+ T cells sorted from blood. The receptors were gathered from a woman aged 25 to 45 in good health. CDR3s include the opening cysteine and the closing phenylalanine or tryptophan. A D gene is named only where the DNA matches it firmly. Only some rows state a clone size, as once, few, many or a class for expanded clones.

>TRBV11-1|-|TRBJ2-1|-
TGTGCCAGCAGCTTAAGAAGGGGGGGCGTTGGGAATGAGCAGTTCTTC
CASSLRRGGVGNEQFF
>TRBV28|-|TRBJ1-4|-
TGTGCCAGCAGTTTCCCAGGTGGGGGGGATGAAAAACTGTTTTTT
CASSFPGGGDEKLFF
>TRBV28|-|TRBJ1-3|-
TGTGCCAGCAGGTGGGAGGGACTAGGAAACACCATATATTTT
CASRWEGLGNTIYF
>TRBV11-2|-|TRBJ1-2|-
TGTGCCAGCAGCACTAGTGGGATGGCAGGCTATGGCTACACCTTC
CASSTSGMAGYGYTF
>TRBV6-1|-|TRBJ1-1|TRBD1
TGTGCCAGCAGCCCGGACAGGGACACTGAAGCTTTCTTT
CASSPDRDTEAFF
>TRBV28|-|TRBJ1-5|TRBD1
TGTGCCAGCAGCAGGACAGGGTCTAAGAGTCAGCCCCAGCATTTT
CASSRTGSKSQPQHF
>TRBV30|few|TRBJ2-7|-
TGTGCCTGGGGTAGTGCTAGGCCCGAGCAGTACTTC
CAWGSARPEQYF
>TRBV19|-|TRBJ1-5|TRBD1
TGTGCCAGTAGTAGATTTACCGGGACAGGGGCGGCGGGGCCCCAGCATTTT
CASSRFTGTGAAGPQHF
>TRBV16|-|TRBJ2-2|TRBD2
TGTGCCAGCAGCCAATCGAGTCTAGCGGCCCAGTTGGGGGAGCTGTTTTTT
CASSQSSLAAQLGELFF
>TRBV2|-|TRBJ1-2|-
TGTGCCAGCAGGAATACAGCCAACTATGGCTACACCTTC
CASRNTANYGYTF
>TRBV4-1|-|TRBJ1-6|TRBD1
TGCGCCAGCAGCCAACCCCCAGACAGGGCTGATTCACCCCTCCACTTT
CASSQPPDRADSPLHF
>TRBV4-1|-|TRBJ2-7|-
TGCGCCAGCAGCCCGGGTCAGCCCCGGGAGCTGGGCGAGCAGTACTTC
CASSPGQPRELGEQYF
>TRBV29-1|few|TRBJ2-5|-
TGCAGCGTTGACACCCAGTACTTC
CSVDTQYF
>TRBV19|-|TRBJ1-5|-
TGTGCCAGTAGTACACCTTTTAGCAATCAGCCCCAGCATTTT
CASSTPFSNQPQHF
>TRBV7-9|few|TRBJ1-3|-
TGTGCCAGCAGCCCCCCGAACAGGCTGAGTGGAAACACCATATATTTT
CASSPPNRLSGNTIYF
>TRBV27|-|TRBJ1-6|-
TGTGCCAGCAGTTTATACAGGGACAATTCACCCCTCCACTTT
CASSLYRDNSPLHF
>TRBV11-2|many|TRBJ2-2|-
TGTGCCAGCAGCTTAGAGTCCCACCGGCTAGGGGGGGAGCTGTTTTTT
CASSLESHRLGGELFF
>TRBV5-3|-|TRBJ1-2|-
TGTGCCAGAAGCCACCGGGCCGAGAAAATAAATCGATATGGCTACACCTTC
CARSHRAEKINRYGYTF
>TRBV19|-|TRBJ2-5|-
TGTGCCAGTAGTCCCCGACAGGCCCAAGAGACCCAGTACTTC
CASSPRQAQETQYF
>TRBV7-2|-|TRBJ2-6|-
TGTGCCAGCAGCTTAGTGATAACTGGGGCCAACGTCCTGACTTTC
CASSLVITGANVLTF
>TRBV18|-|TRBJ2-1|-
TGTGCCAGCTCGCTGACACGCTACAATGAGCAGTTCTTC
CASSLTRYNEQFF
>TRBV10-3|-|TRBJ1-2|TRBD1
TGTGCCATCAGTCAGGGGGCGCATAACTATGGCTACACCTTC
CAISQGAHNYGYTF